This T cell receptor (beta chain) stems from a study of blood T cell repertoires in COVID-19. Across the whole study: Samples taken during acute and convalescent COVID-19 were collected in the United States, Italy and Spain. The analysed material was cDNA or gDNA that came from T cells, B-cell-depleted T cells, or PBMCs.

As originally analysed: Scientists estimated how many nucleated cells there were by amplifying reference gene primers. Repertoires were generated with immunoSEQ multiplex PCR, while TCRdb's copy carries only in-frame clones and drops some. V and J calls and clone size are given by that table; D and trimming were obtained from the DNA. The sample shows 80,000 to 95,000 clones, roughly 79% of them seen only once. V was trimmed by 5 bases and J by 3 bases, leaving 8 bases between them. CDR3 length: 13 residues. While infection was still active, Seattle patients were enrolled and then followed longitudinally.

The sequenced sample consisted of peripheral blood. V usage is TRBV12-3 or TRBV12-4 and J usage is TRBJ1-5; no reliable D call. The sequence derives from a man older than 75 with COVID-19, enrolled during active disease. The CDR3: CASSTVFNQPQHF. CDR3 coding DNA: TGTGCCAGCAGTACAGTCTTCAATCAGCCCCAGCATTTT.